This TCR beta chain was sequenced during a study of CD8 T cells in ankylosing spondylitis. Study-wide findings and caveats: Previous work reported some of these motif variants in the synovial fluid and blood of reactive arthritis. Eight highly homologous variants formed a TCR beta motif that appeared characteristic of ankylosing spondylitis blood. According to the report, clones linked to the disease were significantly enriched in matched synovial fluid samples taken from ankylosing spondylitis patients. Disease-linked clones displayed a CD8+ phenotype and appeared relatively rarely in peripheral blood.

The junction had 6 bases not matched to a gene; V was cut back by 3 bases and J by 4 bases. The CDR3 contains 16 residues. Germline V gives CDR1 KGHSH, CDR2 LQKENI. This clonotype was seen more than once but under ten times. Its specificity is not known. As the method for making TCR beta libraries, quantitative 5'-RACE with molecular barcodes was used. TCRdb reprocessed the 5' RACE reads via MiXCR and lists one record per CDR3 protein. The data hold about 500,000 distinct CDR3 sequences, with about 5.7% observed a single time. This receptor was identified in a male donor with ankylosing spondylitis. The V gene is TRBV18, the J gene TRBJ2-3; TRBD2 matches 11 bases. The sample comprised blood, either unsorted or a sorted T cell fraction (not recorded which). This CDR3 reads CASSPLSGGAPDTQYF. The CDR3 DNA sequence: TGTGCCAGCTCACCCCTTAGCGGGGGGGCCCCAGATACGCAGTATTTT.